A selection of T cell receptor beta chains follows, all from one sample in a study of identical twins. TCRdb reprocessed the 5' RACE reads with MiXCR, giving one entry per CDR3 protein. The table has 600,000 to 800,000 distinct CDR3 sequences, approximately 21% seen once. The sample was also reused in another study, on T cells expressing NK-cell markers.

Sequencing was performed on PBMCs. The source is a woman aged 18-29 years in good health. Both conserved end residues are part of each CDR3. A D gene is named only where the DNA matches it firmly. Clone size is stated in some rows and not others, as once, few, many or a class when expanded.

v_gene	abundance	d_gene	j_gene	CDR3aa	CDR3nt
TRBV12-3/TRBV12-4	NA	TRBD1	TRBJ2-1	CASSLEIRTGSLGRMGNEQFF	TGTGCCAGCAGTTTAGAGATCAGGACAGGGTCCTTGGGTAGGATGGGCAATGAGCAGTTCTTC
TRBV20-1	NA	NA	TRBJ2-1	CSAPRGALNEQFF	TGCAGTGCTCCCCGCGGAGCACTCAATGAGCAGTTCTTC
TRBV6-5	NA	NA	TRBJ2-7	CASSSPTVRGEQYF	TGTGCCAGCAGTTCCCCAACCGTGCGGGGCGAGCAGTACTTC
TRBV9	few	NA	TRBJ1-5	CASSGAGTNQPQHF	TGTGCCAGCAGCGGTGCGGGGACCAATCAGCCCCAGCATTTT
TRBV18	few	NA	TRBJ2-7	CASSLLAAGSSSYEQYF	TGTGCCAGCTCACTACTGGCAGCAGGCAGCAGCTCCTACGAGCAGTACTTC
TRBV9	many	NA	TRBJ2-4	CASSVEAQAAKNIQYF	TGTGCCAGCAGCGTAGAGGCCCAAGCGGCCAAAAACATTCAGTACTTC
TRBV5-1	NA	NA	TRBJ2-3	CASRDVRDTQYF	TGCGCCAGCAGGGATGTGCGGGATACGCAGTATTTT
TRBV20-1	NA	NA	TRBJ2-3	CSAPVEDPDTQYF	TGCAGTGCCCCGGTTGAGGACCCAGATACGCAGTATTTT
TRBV4-3	few	NA	TRBJ2-1	CASSPRGTESYNEQFF	TGCGCCAGCAGCCCGAGGGGGACTGAGTCCTACAATGAGCAGTTCTTC
TRBV12-3/TRBV12-4	many	NA	TRBJ2-3	CASSSWDVNTQYF	TGTGCCAGCAGTTCCTGGGACGTAAATACGCAGTATTTT
TRBV4-3	NA	NA	TRBJ2-1	CASSQVEGPNEQFF	TGCGCCAGCAGCCAAGTCGAAGGCCCGAATGAGCAGTTCTTC
TRBV12-3/TRBV12-4	NA	NA	TRBJ1-2	CASSLSAGNYGYTF	TGTGCCAGCAGTTTATCGGCAGGGAACTATGGCTACACCTTC
TRBV14	few	NA	TRBJ2-1	CASSPPPGTKQFF	TGTGCCAGCAGCCCCCCCCCGGGGACGAAGCAGTTCTTC
TRBV7-8	NA	TRBD1	TRBJ2-5	CASLRDSLSPPQETQYF	TGTGCCAGCCTCCGGGACAGTCTTTCCCCCCCACAAGAGACCCAGTACTTC
TRBV4-3	NA	TRBD1	TRBJ2-1	CASSQDRDSRFGQFF	TGCGCCAGCAGCCAAGATCGGGACAGCAGGTTCGGGCAGTTCTTC
TRBV20-1	NA	NA	TRBJ2-7	CSARDLRAPYEQYF	TGCAGTGCTAGAGATTTAAGGGCCCCCTACGAGCAGTACTTC
TRBV6-1	few	TRBD1	TRBJ1-1	CASRAGTVETEAFF	TGTGCCAGCAGAGCCGGGACAGTCGAGACTGAAGCTTTCTTT
TRBV7-2	NA	NA	TRBJ2-1	CASSQLAVEQFF	TGTGCCAGCAGCCAACTAGCTGTTGAGCAGTTCTTC
TRBV6-1	NA	NA	TRBJ2-7	CASSRGGDANEQYF	TGTGCCAGCAGTAGGGGGGGTGACGCCAACGAGCAGTACTTC
TRBV9	NA	TRBD1	TRBJ2-2	CASSVVDRATGELFF	TGTGCCAGCAGCGTGGTTGACAGGGCCACCGGGGAGCTGTTTTTT
TRBV3-1	few	TRBD2	TRBJ2-7	CASTLASGGSYEQYF	TGTGCCAGCACCCTCGCGAGCGGGGGCTCCTACGAGCAGTACTTC
TRBV29-1	many	NA	TRBJ1-2	CSAQLGPLTNYGYTF	TGCAGCGCGCAACTCGGACCGCTAACCAACTATGGCTACACCTTC
TRBV3-1	few	NA	TRBJ1-3	CASSHRGNTIYF	TGTGCCAGCAGCCACAGGGGAAACACCATATATTTT
TRBV7-2	few	TRBD2	TRBJ2-5	CASSAKIMGLAQETQYF	TGTGCCAGCAGCGCCAAGATTATGGGACTAGCCCAGGAGACCCAGTACTTC
TRBV10-3	few	TRBD2	TRBJ2-3	CAIGGTSVTDTQYF	TGTGCCATCGGGGGGACTAGCGTCACAGATACGCAGTATTTT
TRBV20-1	NA	TRBD2	TRBJ2-5	CRASRGGQETQYF	TGCAGGGCCTCCCGCGGGGGCCAAGAGACCCAGTACTTC
TRBV29-1	few	TRBD1	TRBJ2-1	CSGEGQGMGNEQFF	TGCAGCGGCGAAGGACAGGGGATGGGCAATGAGCAGTTCTTC
TRBV27	few	NA	TRBJ2-7	CASSLWGSYEQYF	TGTGCCAGCAGTTTATGGGGTTCCTACGAGCAGTACTTC
TRBV5-6	NA	TRBD1	TRBJ2-1	CASSPTRQGRNNEQFF	TGTGCCAGCAGCCCGACGAGACAGGGACGTAACAATGAGCAGTTCTTC
TRBV10-1	many	NA	TRBJ2-7	CASSQHGAGDYDEQYF	TGCGCCAGCTCCCAACACGGGGCAGGGGATTACGACGAGCAGTACTTC
TRBV7-2	few	TRBD1	TRBJ2-7	CASSLGWTGNEQYF	TGTGCCAGCAGCTTAGGTTGGACAGGTAACGAGCAGTACTTC
TRBV20-1	few	NA	TRBJ1-5	CSAPGAGDNQPQHF	TGCAGTGCCCCAGGAGCAGGGGACAATCAGCCCCAGCATTTT
TRBV29-1	few	TRBD1	TRBJ2-5	CSGDRADETQYF	TGCAGCGGGGACAGGGCGGACGAGACCCAGTACTTC
TRBV6-5	NA	NA	TRBJ2-7	CASSYSFTGYEQYF	TGTGCCAGCAGTTACTCCTTCACGGGCTATGAGCAGTACTTC
TRBV6-5	few	NA	TRBJ2-5	CASSYPAGETQYF	TGTGCCAGCAGTTACCCGGCAGGGGAGACCCAGTACTTC
TRBV12-3/TRBV12-4	few	NA	TRBJ2-3	CASSLNSKRAQYF	TGTGCCAGCAGTTTAAATAGTAAGAGGGCGCAGTATTTT
TRBV20-1	many	NA	TRBJ2-1	CSADRIGGNIGNEQFF	TGCAGTGCTGACAGGATAGGGGGAAATATTGGGAATGAGCAGTTCTTC
TRBV7-9	few	NA	TRBJ1-1	CASSLARTENTEAFF	TGTGCCAGCAGCTTAGCACGGACAGAGAACACTGAAGCTTTCTTT
TRBV6-1	NA	TRBD1	TRBJ2-4	CASSPGTGFSIQNF	TGTGCCAGCAGTCCGGGGACAGGGTTTAGCATTCAGAACTTC
TRBV12-3/TRBV12-4	few	NA	TRBJ1-4	CASSRGRANEKLFF	TGTGCCAGCAGTCGCGGCAGGGCTAATGAAAAACTGTTTTTT
TRBV5-1	few	NA	TRBJ2-7	CASSLDLRSSYEQYF	TGCGCCAGCAGCTTGGATCTGCGGAGCTCCTACGAGCAGTACTTC
TRBV7-9	NA	NA	TRBJ2-2	CASTPRSTGELFF	TGTGCCAGCACCCCCAGGAGCACCGGGGAGCTGTTTTTT
TRBV11-2	NA	NA	TRBJ1-6	CASSLAVTSSYNSPLHF	TGTGCCAGCAGCTTAGCAGTGACAAGCTCCTATAATTCACCCCTCCACTTT
TRBV20-1	few	NA	TRBJ1-1	CSALIGNTEAFF	TGCAGTGCCCTCATAGGGAACACTGAAGCTTTCTTT
TRBV12-3/TRBV12-4	few	NA	TRBJ2-1	CASSLWRGAEINEQFF	TGTGCCAGCAGTTTATGGAGGGGGGCCGAGATCAATGAGCAGTTCTTC
TRBV2	few	NA	TRBJ2-1	CASRGQGSGFF	TGTGCCAGCAGGGGTCAGGGGAGCGGGTTCTTC
TRBV12-5	NA	NA	TRBJ1-4	CASGLATNEKLFF	TGTGCTAGTGGTTTGGCAACTAATGAAAAACTGTTTTTT
TRBV12-3/TRBV12-4	few	NA	TRBJ1-5	CASSGRPPSDQPQHF	TGTGCCAGCAGTGGGCGGCCCCCATCTGATCAGCCCCAGCATTTT
TRBV2	NA	NA	TRBJ1-2	CASSPTRDGYTF	TGTGCCAGCAGCCCGACAAGAGATGGCTACACCTTC
TRBV5-1	NA	NA	TRBJ2-3	CASSLGLRGDTQYF	TGCGCCAGCAGCTTAGGGCTCAGGGGCGATACGCAGTATTTT
TRBV29-1	few	NA	TRBJ2-7	CSVVSGSSYEQYF	TGCAGCGTTGTATCGGGGAGCTCCTACGAGCAGTACTTC
TRBV29-1	few	NA	TRBJ1-1	CSVRGEKAFF	TGCAGCGTCCGAGGGGAGAAAGCTTTCTTT
TRBV20-1	few	NA	TRBJ1-1	CSAYFRGFTEAFF	TGCAGTGCCTACTTCAGGGGATTCACTGAAGCTTTCTTT
TRBV20-1	NA	TRBD2	TRBJ2-1	CSASQLAGGPYYNEQFF	TGCAGTGCGTCACAACTAGCGGGAGGGCCATATTACAATGAGCAGTTCTTC
TRBV7-2	NA	NA	TRBJ2-5	CASSPPLIQETQYF	TGTGCCAGCAGCCCCCCCTTGATCCAAGAGACCCAGTACTTC